This entry is about one T cell receptor (beta chain). The antigen is undetermined. Other DNA sequences of this sample code for an identical CDR3. The sample originates from a study of T cells in localized non-small cell lung cancer. Findings and limits, study-wide: Only one tumor region went through sequencing, so heterogeneity may still be there. For the top 100 tumor clones, a median approximately 50 also appeared in adjacent lung. Tumor showed lower T cell clonality than uninvolved adjacent lung, where it was highest.

Germline CDR1 and CDR2: SGHRS and YFSETQ. The ends were cut back, 5 bases at V and 5 bases at J, with 19 bases in the middle. This CDR3 has 15 amino acids. Profiling relied on immunoSEQ multiplex PCR, and the TCRdb table lists in-frame clones only, not all of them. The sample carries 24,000 or so clones, approximately 86% recorded once. The chain recombines TRBV5-1 with TRBJ2-5; D may be TRBD2 (5 bases). Material: peripheral blood, obtained before any cancer treatment. The receptor comes from a female donor over 55 with stage I lung adenocarcinoma. In nucleotides, the CDR3 is TGCGCCAGCAGTTCCTTTGGACTTCTTGGGGAGACCCAGTACTTC. As protein: CASSSFGLLGETQYF.